This TCR beta chain was recorded in a study of glioma-infiltrating T cells after dendritic cell vaccination (dated by TCRdb to the mid-2010s). At the level of the whole study: Of the 15 or so glioblastoma patients in the cohort, all drawn from Phase I and II dendritic cell vaccination trials, 9 were newly diagnosed and 6 had recurrent disease. Tumor-infiltrating lymphocyte content was quantified and tumor and blood repertoires were compared in dendritic cell-vaccinated glioblastoma patients by deep sequencing of TCR beta CDR3 regions. Survival after dendritic cell vaccination was correlated with TCR sequencing metrics such as TIL content and the overlap between tumor and blood repertoires. Three intradermal dendritic cell vaccine injections were administered to patients at biweekly intervals in the arm below the axilla. Patients received autologous tumor lysate-pulsed dendritic cell vaccination between about 2003 and 2013. To make the vaccine, monocyte-derived dendritic cells were cultured for less than nine days with IL-4 and GM-CSF and then pulsed overnight with autologous tumor lysate.

Study-wide findings and limitations: No direct relationship between TCR clonality and survival was found, suggesting that a diverse polyclonal response may matter. The response model built on TCR overlap across three groups was characterized as speculative, with prospective validation still needed. The cohort was small and heterogeneous, with few patients having full blood and tumor sets and even fewer initial-recurrent tumor pairs. After dendritic cell vaccination, a higher estimated pretreatment TIL content predicted longer time to progression and longer overall survival.

The time point label of this sample denotes: after dendritic cell vaccination, including at tumor progression/relapse. Selection of patients required sufficient residual fresh-frozen tumor tissue and over two years of available survival data. Molecular status otherwise varied across the glioblastoma patients, but none of them carried an isocitrate dehydrogenase mutation. PBMC were collected before vaccination, two weeks after the third vaccination, and at tumor progression if tumor progression occurred. The Qiagen DNeasy Blood extraction Kit was used to extract genomic DNA. A note on this clone: Its antigen is not yet known. No clone much larger than this one lies a single base away; base qualities are absent.

The immunoSEQ assay amplified TCRB CDR3 regions from approximately 1.8 micrograms of genomic DNA, or from all available DNA when less than that amount was available. The multiplex PCR employed 60 forward primers targeting TCR V beta segments and 13 reverse primers targeting J beta segments. To estimate reads per starting template, synthetic control templates were spiked into each sample at limiting dilution. The Illumina HiSeq System generated 87 bp sequencing reads. As for the original processing: PCR and sequencing errors were removed by a nearest neighbor algorithm that merged closely related sequences. TCR overlap was defined as the percentage of unique tumor TCR beta sequences that were also present in the same patient's peripheral blood. Here the immuneACCESS table is served through TCRdb, limited to in-frame sequences with V and J called. Missing clones are a known gap in these copies; in checked studies unresolved V genes cover under half, and the rest lacks a known reason. The DNA was the basis for D and trimming; V, J and clone size are from that table. Here the sample has about 50,000 clones; about 88% occur a single time. Roughly 5% of the sample belongs to the ten largest clones.

The sequence was obtained from a human donor with glioblastoma. This material consisted of blood, taken after dendritic cell vaccination.

The CDR3 reads as follows: CASSSTGTVGGYTF. In nucleotide form, the sequence is TGTGCCAGCAGTTCCACGGGGACAGTGGGAGGCTACACCTTC. The chain uses TRBV6-5 and TRBJ1-2, with 7 bases matching TRBD1. Trimming removed 4 bases from V and 8 bases from J; the gene matches leave 10 bases unexplained. CDR1 MNHEY and CDR2 SVGAGI are derived from the germline V gene. From the cysteine through the phenylalanine, the CDR3 covers 14 amino acids. Only the CDR3 region is kept as DNA, spanning 42 bases read in frame from base 1.